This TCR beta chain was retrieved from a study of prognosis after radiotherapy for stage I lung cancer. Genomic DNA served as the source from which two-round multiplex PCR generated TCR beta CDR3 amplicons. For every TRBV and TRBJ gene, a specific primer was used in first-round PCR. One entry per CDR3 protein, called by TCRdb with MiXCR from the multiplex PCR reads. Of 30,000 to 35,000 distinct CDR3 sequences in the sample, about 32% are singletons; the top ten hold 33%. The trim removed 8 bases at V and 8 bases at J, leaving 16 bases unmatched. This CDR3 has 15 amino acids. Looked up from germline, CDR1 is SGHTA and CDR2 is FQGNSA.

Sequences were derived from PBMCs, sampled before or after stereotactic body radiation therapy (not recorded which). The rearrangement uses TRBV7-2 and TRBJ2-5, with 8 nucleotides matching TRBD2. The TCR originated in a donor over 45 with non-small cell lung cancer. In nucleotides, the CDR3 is TGTGCCAGCGCGGGGGGCCGTACACCTCTGGATACCCAGTACTTC. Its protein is CASAGGRTPLDTQYF.